This entry concerns a single TCR beta chain. These data come from a study of blood T cell repertoires in COVID-19. Sequenced by immunoSEQ multiplex PCR; TCRdb stores in-frame clones only, minus some. The sample consists of over 85,000 clones, around 73% of them appearing once. V was trimmed by 5 bases and J by 6 bases, leaving 16 bases between them. The CDR3 is 14 amino acids. In germline, CDR1 is SGHTA, CDR2 FQGNSA. The receptor was derived from a man in his sixties with active or convalescent COVID-19. This chain joins TRBV7-2 and TRBJ1-2; D is perhaps TRBD1 (6 bases). Sequencing was done on a sample of peripheral blood. The CDR3 loop reads CASSLTGLVDGYTF. The DNA for the CDR3 is TGTGCCAGCAGCCTTACAGGGTTAGTAGATGGCTACACCTTC.